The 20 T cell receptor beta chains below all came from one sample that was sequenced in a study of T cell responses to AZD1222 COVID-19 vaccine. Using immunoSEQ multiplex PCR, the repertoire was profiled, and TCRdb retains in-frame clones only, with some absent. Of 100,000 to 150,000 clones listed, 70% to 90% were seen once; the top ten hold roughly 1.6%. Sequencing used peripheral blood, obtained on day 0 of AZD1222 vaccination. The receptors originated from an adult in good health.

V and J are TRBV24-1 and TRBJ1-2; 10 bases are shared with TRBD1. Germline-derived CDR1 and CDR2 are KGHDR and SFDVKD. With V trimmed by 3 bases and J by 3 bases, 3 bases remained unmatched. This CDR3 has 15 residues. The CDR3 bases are TGTGCCACCAGTGATGCAGGGACAGGGGACTATGGCTACACCTTC. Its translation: CATSDAGTGDYGYTF.

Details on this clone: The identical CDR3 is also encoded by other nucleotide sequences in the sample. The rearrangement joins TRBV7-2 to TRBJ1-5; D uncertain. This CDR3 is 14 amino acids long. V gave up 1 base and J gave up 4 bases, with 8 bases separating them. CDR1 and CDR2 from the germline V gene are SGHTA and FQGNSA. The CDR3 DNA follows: TGTGCCAGCAGCTTAGTCGTTGGGAATCAGCCCCAGCATTTT. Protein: CASSLVVGNQPQHF.

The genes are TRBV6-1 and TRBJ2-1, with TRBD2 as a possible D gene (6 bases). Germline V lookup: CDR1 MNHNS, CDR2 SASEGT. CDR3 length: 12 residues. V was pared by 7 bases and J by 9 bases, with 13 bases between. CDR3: CASIERAGEQFF. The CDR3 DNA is TGTGCCAGCATCGAAAGAGCGGGTGAGCAGTTCTTC.

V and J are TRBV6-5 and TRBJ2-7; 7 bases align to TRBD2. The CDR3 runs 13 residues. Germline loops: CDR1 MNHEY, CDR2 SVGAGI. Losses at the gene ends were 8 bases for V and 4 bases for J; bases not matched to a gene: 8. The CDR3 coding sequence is TGTGCCAGCCAGGGTACTAGCGAATACGAGCAGTACTTC. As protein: CASQGTSEYEQYF.

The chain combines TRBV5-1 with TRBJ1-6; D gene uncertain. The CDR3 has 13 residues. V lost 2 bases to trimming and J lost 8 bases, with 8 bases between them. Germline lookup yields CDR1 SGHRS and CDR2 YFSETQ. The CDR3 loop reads CASSFGSDSPLHF. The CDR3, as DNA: TGCGCCAGCAGCTTTGGGTCAGATTCACCCCTCCACTTT. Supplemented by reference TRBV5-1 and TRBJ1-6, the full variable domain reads KAGVTQTPRYLIKTRGQQVTLSCSPISGHRSVSWYQQTPGQGLQFLFEYFSETQRNKGNFPGRFSGRQFSNSRSEMNVSTLELGDSALYLCASSFGSDSPLHFGNGTRLTVT.

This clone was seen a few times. The CDR3 DNA reads as TGTGCCAGCAGCCAAGGAGGGGGGCAGTACTTC. This codes for CASSQGGGQYF. The V and J genes are TRBV3-1 (or the pseudogene TRBV3-2) and TRBJ2-7, with TRBD1 as a possible D gene (6 bases). This CDR3 contains 11 residues. Germline-derived CDR1 and CDR2 are LGHDT and YNNKEL (reference sequence). V was cut by 1 base and J by 9 bases, with 7 bases left in between.

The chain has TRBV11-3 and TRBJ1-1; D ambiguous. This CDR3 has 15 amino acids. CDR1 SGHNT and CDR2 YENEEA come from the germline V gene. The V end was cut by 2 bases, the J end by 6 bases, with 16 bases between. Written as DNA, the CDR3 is TGTGCCAGCAGCTTACTCACACCGGGAGTCCCTGAAGCTTTCTTT. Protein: CASSLLTPGVPEAFF.

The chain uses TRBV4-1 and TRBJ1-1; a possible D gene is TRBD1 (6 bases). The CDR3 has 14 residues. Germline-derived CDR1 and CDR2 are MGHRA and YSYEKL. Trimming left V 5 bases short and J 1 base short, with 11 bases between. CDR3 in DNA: TGCGCCAGCAGCTGGGACACGGGGAACACTGAAGCTTTCTTT. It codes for CASSWDTGNTEAFF.

The CDR3 DNA reads TGCGCCAGCAGCCAATCCCAACAGGGGGGTGGAAACACCATATATTTT. It yields the protein CASSQSQQGGGNTIYF. This chain links TRBV4-1 with TRBJ1-3; 8 bases are a match to TRBD1. The V segment lost 2 bases and the J segment 3 bases; nucleotides outside the gene matches: 6. Germline V gene lookup returns CDR1 MGHRA and CDR2 YSYEKL. The CDR3 is 16 amino acids.

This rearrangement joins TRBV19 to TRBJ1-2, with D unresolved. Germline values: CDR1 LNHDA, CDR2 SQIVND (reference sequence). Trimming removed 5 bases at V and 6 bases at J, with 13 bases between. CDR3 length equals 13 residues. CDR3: CASSAGRSDGYTF. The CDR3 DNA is TGTGCCAGTAGTGCCGGACGGTCGGATGGCTACACCTTC.

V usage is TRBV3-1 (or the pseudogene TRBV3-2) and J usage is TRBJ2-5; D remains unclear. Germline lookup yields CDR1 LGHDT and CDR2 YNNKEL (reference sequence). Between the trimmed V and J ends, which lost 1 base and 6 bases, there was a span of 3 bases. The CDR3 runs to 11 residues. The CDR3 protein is CASSQGKTQYF. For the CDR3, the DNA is TGTGCCAGCAGCCAAGGAAAGACCCAGTACTTC.

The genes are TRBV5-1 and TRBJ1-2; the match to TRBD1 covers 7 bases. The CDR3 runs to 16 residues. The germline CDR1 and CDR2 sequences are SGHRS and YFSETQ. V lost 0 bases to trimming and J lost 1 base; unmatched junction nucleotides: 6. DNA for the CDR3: TGCGCCAGCAGCTTGGCCTCCGGGACAGTTAACTATGGCTACACCTTC. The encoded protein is CASSLASGTVNYGYTF. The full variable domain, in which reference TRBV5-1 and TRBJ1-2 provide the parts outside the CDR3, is KAGVTQTPRYLIKTRGQQVTLSCSPISGHRSVSWYQQTPGQGLQFLFEYFSETQRNKGNFPGRFSGRQFSNSRSEMNVSTLELGDSALYLCASSLASGTVNYGYTFGSGTRLTVV.

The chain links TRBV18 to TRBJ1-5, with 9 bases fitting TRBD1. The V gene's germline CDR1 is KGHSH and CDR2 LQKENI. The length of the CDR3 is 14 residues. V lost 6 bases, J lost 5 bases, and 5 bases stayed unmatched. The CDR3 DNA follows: TGTGCCAGCTCGCGGGACAGGGACCATCAGCCCCAGCATTTT. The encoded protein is CASSRDRDHQPQHF.

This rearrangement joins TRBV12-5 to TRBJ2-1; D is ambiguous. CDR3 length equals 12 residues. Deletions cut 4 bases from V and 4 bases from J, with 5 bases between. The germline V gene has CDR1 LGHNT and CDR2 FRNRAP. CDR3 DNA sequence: TGTGCTAGTGGTTCACAGTACAATGAGCAGTTCTTC. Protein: CASGSQYNEQFF. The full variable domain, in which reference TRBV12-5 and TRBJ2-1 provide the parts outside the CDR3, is DARVTQTPRHKVTEMGQEVTMRCQPILGHNTVFWYRQTMMQGLELLAYFRNRAPLDDSGMPKDRFSAEMPDATLATLKIQPSEPRDSAVYFCASGSQYNEQFFGPGTRLTVL.

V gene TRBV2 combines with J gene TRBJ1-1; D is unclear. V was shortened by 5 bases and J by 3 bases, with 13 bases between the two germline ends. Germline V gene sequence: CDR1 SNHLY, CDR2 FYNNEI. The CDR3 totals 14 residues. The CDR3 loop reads CASSKTWRDTEAFF. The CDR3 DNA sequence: TGTGCCAGCAGTAAAACGTGGAGAGACACTGAAGCTTTCTTT.

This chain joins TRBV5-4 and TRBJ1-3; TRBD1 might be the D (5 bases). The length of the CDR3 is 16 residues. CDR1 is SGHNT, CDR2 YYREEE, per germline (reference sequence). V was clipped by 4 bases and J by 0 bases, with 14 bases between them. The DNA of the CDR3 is TGTGCCAGCAGCAGCGGGACGGATGTCTCTGGAAACACCATATATTTT. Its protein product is CASSSGTDVSGNTIYF.

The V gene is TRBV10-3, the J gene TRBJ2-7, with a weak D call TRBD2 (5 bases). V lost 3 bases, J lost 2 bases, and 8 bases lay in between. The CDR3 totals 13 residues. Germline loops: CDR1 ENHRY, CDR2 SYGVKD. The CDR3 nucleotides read TGTGCCATCAGTGACGGAGCGGCCTACGAGCAGTACTTC. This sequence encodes CAISDGAAYEQYF.

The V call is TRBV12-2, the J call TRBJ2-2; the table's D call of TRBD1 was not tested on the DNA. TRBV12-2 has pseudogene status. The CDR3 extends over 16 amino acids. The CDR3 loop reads CASRLGTGYGTGELFF. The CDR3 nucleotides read TGTGCAAGTCGCTTAGGAACAGGTTACGGCACCGGGGAGCTGTTTTTT.

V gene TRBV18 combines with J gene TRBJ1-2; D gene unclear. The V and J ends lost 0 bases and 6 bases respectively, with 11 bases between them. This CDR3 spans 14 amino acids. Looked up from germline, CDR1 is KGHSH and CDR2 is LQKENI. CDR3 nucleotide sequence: TGTGCCAGCTCACCACCGGAGAGGTCGGATGGCTACACCTTC. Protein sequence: CASSPPERSDGYTF.

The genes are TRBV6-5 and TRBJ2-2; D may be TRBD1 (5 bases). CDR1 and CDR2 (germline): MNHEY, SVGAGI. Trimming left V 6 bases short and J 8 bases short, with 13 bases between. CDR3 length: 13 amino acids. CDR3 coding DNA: TGTGCCAGCAGGAGAACCAACAGGGGGGAGCTGTTTTTT. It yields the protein CASRRTNRGELFF.